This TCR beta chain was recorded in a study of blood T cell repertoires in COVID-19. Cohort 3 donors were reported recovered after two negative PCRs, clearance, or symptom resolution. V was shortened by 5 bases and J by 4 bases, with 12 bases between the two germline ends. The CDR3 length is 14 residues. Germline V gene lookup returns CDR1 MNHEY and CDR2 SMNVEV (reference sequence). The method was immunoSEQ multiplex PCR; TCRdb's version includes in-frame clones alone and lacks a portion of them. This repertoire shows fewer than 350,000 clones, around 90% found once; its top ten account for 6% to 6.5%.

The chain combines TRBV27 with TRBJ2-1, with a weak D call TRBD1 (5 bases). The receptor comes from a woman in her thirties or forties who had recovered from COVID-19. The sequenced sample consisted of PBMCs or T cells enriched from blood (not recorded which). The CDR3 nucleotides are TGTGCCAGCAGTCAGGGATCCTCTTACAATGAGCAGTTCTTC. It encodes CASSQGSSYNEQFF.